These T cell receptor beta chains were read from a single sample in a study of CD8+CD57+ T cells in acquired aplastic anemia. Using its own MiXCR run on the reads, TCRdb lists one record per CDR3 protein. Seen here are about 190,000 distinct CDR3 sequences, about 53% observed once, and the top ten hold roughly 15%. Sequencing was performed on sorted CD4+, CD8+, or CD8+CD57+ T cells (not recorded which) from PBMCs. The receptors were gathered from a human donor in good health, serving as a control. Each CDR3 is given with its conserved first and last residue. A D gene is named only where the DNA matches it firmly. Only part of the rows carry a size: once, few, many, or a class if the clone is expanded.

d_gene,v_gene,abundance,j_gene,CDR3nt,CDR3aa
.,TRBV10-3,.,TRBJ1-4,TGTGCCATCAGTGAGTCGATGGCCCTAGACAAGGCCTTT,CAISESMALDKAF
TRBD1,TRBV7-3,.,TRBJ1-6,TGTGCCAGCAGCGTGGGACAGAAAGATTCACCCCTCCACTTT,CASSVGQKDSPLHF
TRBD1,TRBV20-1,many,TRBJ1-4,TGCAGTGCTAGGGCCGGGACAGGGTTTAATGAAAAACTGTTTTTT,CSARAGTGFNEKLFF
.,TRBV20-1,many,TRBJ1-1,TGCAGTGCTAGAAGGGAGGGGCAGTCAAACACTGAAGCTTTCTTT,CSARREGQSNTEAFF
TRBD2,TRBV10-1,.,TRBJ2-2,TGCGCCAGCACCTACACCGGGACTAGCGGGGGGGTGTGCACCGGGGAGCTGTTTTTT,CASTYTGTSGGVCTGELFF
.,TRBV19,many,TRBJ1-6,TGTGCCAGTATGGGGGGTGCACAGAGCTCCTATAATTCACCCCTCCACTTT,CASMGGAQSSYNSPLHF
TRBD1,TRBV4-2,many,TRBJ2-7,TGTGCCAGCAGCCAAACTTCCGGGACAGGGTTCTACGAGCAGTACTTC,CASSQTSGTGFYEQYF
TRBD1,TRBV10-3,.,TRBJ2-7,TGTGCCATCAGTGAGTCGCGGGACAGGGGATACGAGCAGTACTTC,CAISESRDRGYEQYF
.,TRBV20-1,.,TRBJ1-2,TGCAGTGCTAATCCCACGCGGGGCAACTATGGCTACACCTTC,CSANPTRGNYGYTF
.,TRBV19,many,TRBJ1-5,TGTGCCAGTACCACTACAGGAAGCAATCAGCCCCAGCATTTT,CASTTTGSNQPQHF
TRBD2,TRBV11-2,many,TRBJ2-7,TGTGCCAGCAGCCCGGGGTCTAGCGGGGGTATGGTCGAGCAGTACTTC,CASSPGSSGGMVEQYF
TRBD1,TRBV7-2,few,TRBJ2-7,TGTGCCAGCAGCTTGGGACAGGGGACCACCTACGAGCAGTACTTC,CASSLGQGTTYEQYF
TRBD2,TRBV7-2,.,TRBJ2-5,TGTGCCAGAAAGTTGTGGCCGGGGAGGGGAGAGACCCAGTACTTC,CARKLWPGRGETQYF
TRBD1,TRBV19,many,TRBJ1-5,TGTGCCAGTACCCCGGACCCCAGGGGGGCCCAGCATTTT,CASTPDPRGAQHF
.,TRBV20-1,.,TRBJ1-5,TGCAGTGCTAGATCTTCCGGGGACGAAGCTCAGCCCCAGCATTTT,CSARSSGDEAQPQHF
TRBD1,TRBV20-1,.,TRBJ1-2,TGCAGTGCTAGGACAGGGAATTGGGATGGCTACACCTTC,CSARTGNWDGYTF
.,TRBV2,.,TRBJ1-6,TGTGCCAGCAGTTTATTAGATTCACCCCTCCACTTT,CASSLLDSPLHF
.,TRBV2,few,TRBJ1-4,TGTGCCAGCAGACCTTCGACTGCAACTAATGAAAAACTGTTTTTT,CASRPSTATNEKLFF
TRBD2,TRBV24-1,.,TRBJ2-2,TGTGCCACCAGTGATCTACGGACTATTATCCCTGGACTAGCGGGGGCCTCGGACACCGGGGAGCTGTTGTTT,CATSDLRTIIPGLAGASDTGELLF
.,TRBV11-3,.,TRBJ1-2,TGTGCCAGCAGTTTGCGGATGACTTATGGGCCCTATGGCTACACCTTC,CASSLRMTYGPYGYTF
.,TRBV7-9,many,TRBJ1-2,TGTGCCAGCAGCCTACATACCGGGACGGACCGCGACTATGGCTACACCTTC,CASSLHTGTDRDYGYTF
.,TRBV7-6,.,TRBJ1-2,TGTGCCAGCAGCTTAGACGGAGCGGGGAACTATGGCTACACCTTC,CASSLDGAGNYGYTF